This TCR beta chain came from a study of T-cell memory formation after mild COVID-19. Trimming took off 1 base at V and 4 bases at J, with 7 bases between the two ends. This CDR3 has 14 residues. Germline V gene lookup returns CDR1 MNHEY and CDR2 SVGAGI. TCRdb used MiXCR to reprocess the 5' RACE reads, holding one entry per CDR3 protein. This table has under 250,000 distinct CDR3 sequences, over 9.5% appearing once. Sequencing was carried out using PBMCs or a T cell subset sorted from them (not recorded which). The rearrangement joins TRBV6-5 to TRBJ2-2; D is possibly TRBD2 (6 bases). The sequence was collected from a man aged 18 to 29 who had mild COVID-19 (a few samples of this study predate the infection). Cell type and time point are not known. The CDR3 nucleotides are TGTGCCAGCAGTTACTGGGAGGCCACCGGGGAGCTGTTTTTT. Residues: CASSYWEATGELFF.